This T cell receptor beta chain was identified during a study of T cell responses to AZD1222 COVID-19 vaccine. CDR1 and CDR2 from the germline V gene are SGHVS and FNYEAQ. With 5 bases removed from V and 4 bases from J, the gap between germline ends came to 14 bases. The CDR3 consists of 14 residues. The table came from immunoSEQ multiplex PCR; TCRdb's copy has only in-frame clones and leaves some out. The table has 160,000 or so clones, 88% seen once. Findings and caveats of the study: Two doses of AZD1222 preceded a rise in Spike-specific TCR breadth and depth.

In regard to this clone: Its matching antigen is unknown.

The chain has TRBV7-6 and TRBJ1-1; a weak D match, TRBD1 (6 bases). The TCR was taken from an adult who received the AZD1222 COVID-19 vaccine. The sample was peripheral blood, taken 28 days after the second AZD1222 dose. CDR3 loop: CASSPGQIGTEAFF. The CDR3 bases are TGTGCCAGCAGCCCAGGACAGATTGGCACTGAAGCTTTCTTT.